This T cell receptor beta chain was recorded in a study of cytomegalovirus exposure and HLA in healthy donors. Points from the study as a whole: Sequencing likely generated an artifact that appeared as a cluster of highly shared sequence variants. Accurate HLA-A and HLA-B prediction from TCR beta sequences was reported for most subjects.

On this clone: Its antigen is unknown. Other DNA sequences from this sample encode an identical CDR3 as well.

V lost 10 bases to trimming and J lost 0 bases, with 7 bases between them. The CDR3 length is 13 residues. Looked up from germline, CDR1 is MNHEY and CDR2 is SVGAGI. The PCR employed 60 Vbeta primers together with 13 Jbeta primers. Produced via immunoSEQ multiplex PCR; TCRdb's table is partial and in-frame only. Here the sample spans roughly 120,000 clones, approximately 73% being singletons. Source material: PBMCs. This clonotype was sampled from a man aged 55 to 70 in good health and CMV-seropositive. The chain links TRBV6-5 to TRBJ2-6, with D uncertain. The CDR3 nucleotides are TGTGCCACCACAGCCTCTGGGGCCAACGTCCTGACTTTC. As protein: CATTASGANVLTF.